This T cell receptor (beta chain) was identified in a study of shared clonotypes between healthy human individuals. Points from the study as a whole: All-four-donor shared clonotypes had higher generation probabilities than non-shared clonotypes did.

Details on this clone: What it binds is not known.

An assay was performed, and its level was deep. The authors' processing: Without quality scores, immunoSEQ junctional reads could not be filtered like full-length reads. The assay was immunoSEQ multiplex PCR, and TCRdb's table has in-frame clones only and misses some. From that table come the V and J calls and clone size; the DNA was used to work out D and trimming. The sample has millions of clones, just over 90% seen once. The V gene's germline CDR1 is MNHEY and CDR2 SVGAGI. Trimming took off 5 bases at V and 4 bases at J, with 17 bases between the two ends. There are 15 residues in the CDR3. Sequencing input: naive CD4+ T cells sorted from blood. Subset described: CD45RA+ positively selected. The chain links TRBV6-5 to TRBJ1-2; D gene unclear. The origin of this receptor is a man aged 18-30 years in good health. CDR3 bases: TGTGCCAGCAGTCGTGACGCGGGCTTCTCCTATGGCTACACCTTC. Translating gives CASSRDAGFSYGYTF.